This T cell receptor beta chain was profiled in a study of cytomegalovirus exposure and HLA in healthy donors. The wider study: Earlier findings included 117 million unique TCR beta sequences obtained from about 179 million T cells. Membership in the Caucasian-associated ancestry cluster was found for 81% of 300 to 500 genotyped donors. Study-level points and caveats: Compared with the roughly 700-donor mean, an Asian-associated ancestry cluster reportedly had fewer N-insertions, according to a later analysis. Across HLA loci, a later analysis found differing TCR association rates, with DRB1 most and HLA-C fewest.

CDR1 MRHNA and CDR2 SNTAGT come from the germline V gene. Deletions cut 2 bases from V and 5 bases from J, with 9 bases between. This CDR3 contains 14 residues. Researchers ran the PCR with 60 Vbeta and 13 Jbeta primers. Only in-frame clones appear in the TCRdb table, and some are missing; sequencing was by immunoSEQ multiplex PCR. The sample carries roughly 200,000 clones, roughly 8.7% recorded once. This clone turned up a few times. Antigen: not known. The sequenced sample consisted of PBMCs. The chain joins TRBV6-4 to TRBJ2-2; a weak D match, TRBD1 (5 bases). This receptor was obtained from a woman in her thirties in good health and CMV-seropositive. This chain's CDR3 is CASSDTTETGELFF. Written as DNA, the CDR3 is TGTGCCAGCAGTGACACGACAGAAACCGGGGAGCTGTTTTTT.